What follows are 17 T cell receptor beta chains derived from one specimen sequenced in a study of T and B cells in COVID-19 patients. Each TRB amplification used roughly 220-550 ng of genomic DNA from blood. TRB rearrangements were amplified by multiplex PCR with BIOMED2 TRB-A/B primers. TCRdb analysed the multiplex PCR reads with MiXCR anew, one entry per CDR3 protein. The sample contains nearly 15,000 distinct CDR3 sequences, roughly 31% of which appear only once. The sample taken for sequencing was blood. These receptors were collected from a human donor who had recovered from COVID-19.

The V and J genes are TRBV5-6 and TRBJ2-5; D may be TRBD2 (5 bases). CDR1 is SGHDT and CDR2 is YYEEEE in the germline V gene. The germline V and J ends were trimmed by 4 bases and 3 bases, with 19 bases remaining between them. This CDR3 spans 16 amino acids. This CDR3 is CASSLIGVPQEETQYF. The CDR3 region has the DNA TGTGCCAGCAGCCTGATCGGGGTCCCCCAAGAAGAGACCCAGTACTTC.

The chain carries TRBV5-6 and TRBJ1-2, with 7 bases aligning to TRBD1. Germline V gene data show CDR1 as SGHDT and CDR2 as YYEEEE. J gave up 5 bases and V 1 base, and 2 bases lay outside the gene matches. The CDR3 loop spans 13 amino acids. The CDR3 DNA follows: TGTGCCAGCAGCTTGTCAGGGGGGTATGGCTACACCTTC. Translation gives CASSLSGGYGYTF. The whole variable domain, remainder taken from reference TRBV5-6 and TRBJ1-2, is DAGVTQSPTHLIKTRGQQVTLRCSPKSGHDTVSWYQQALGQGPQFIFQYYEEEERQRGNFPDRFSGHQFPNYSSELNVNALLLGDSALYLCASSLSGGYGYTFGSGTRLTVV.

This clonotype ranks as medium-sized (0.01 to 0.1%). As DNA, the CDR3 is TGTGCCAGCAGCTTGCGGACAGGGATCACCCTCTCTGGGGCCAACGTCCTGACTTTC. Translating it yields CASSLRTGITLSGANVLTF. The chain carries TRBV5-5 and TRBJ2-6; 8 nucleotides match TRBD1. After removal of 1 base from V and 0 bases from J, the junction contained 9 bases not matched to a gene. The CDR3 is made up of 19 amino acids. The germline V gene encodes CDR1 SGHKS and CDR2 YYEKEE (reference sequence).

This clonotype was detected once. V is TRBV11-2 and J is TRBJ2-5; 9 nucleotides match TRBD2. The CDR3 is 17 amino acids. CDR1 SGHAT and CDR2 FQNNGV come from the germline V gene. Unmatched junction bases numbered 10, after V lost 1 base and J lost 4 bases. CDR3 in DNA: TGTGCCAGCAGCTTAGGAGGTCTAGCGGGATTGGTAGAGACCCAGTACTTC. This encodes CASSLGGLAGLVETQYF.

By its share, this clonotype is medium-sized. The rearrangement links TRBV19 to TRBJ2-1; D tentatively reads TRBD1 or TRBD2 (8 bases each). V lost 7 bases and J 10 bases, leaving 38 bases between the germline ends. The length of the CDR3 is 20 residues. CDR1 is LNHDA and CDR2 is SQIVND in the germline V gene (reference sequence). The CDR3 DNA sequence: TGTGCCAGTACCTTTACTGCGGGACAGGTGGGGACTAGTCCTAGACGGGAGCAGTTCTTC. Translated, it gives CASTFTAGQVGTSPRREQFF.

By share, this clonotype counts as medium-sized. The chain combines TRBV29-1 with TRBJ2-2; unclear D gene. Trimming pared 1 base from V and 7 bases from J, leaving 4 bases between. Per the germline V gene, CDR1 is SQVTM and CDR2 is ANQGSEA. CDR3 length: 11 amino acids. The CDR3 protein is CSVEVSGELFF. CDR3 DNA: TGCAGCGTTGAAGTGAGCGGGGAGCTGTTTTTT.

Relative to its sample, this clonotype is medium-sized. Here the CDR3 reads CASSSQVRDEQYF. DNA of the CDR3: TGTGCCAGCAGCTCACAGGTGCGGGACGAGCAGTACTTC. V usage is TRBV13 and J usage is TRBJ2-7; D is perhaps TRBD1 or TRBD2 (5 bases each). CDR1 PRHDT and CDR2 FYEKMQ come from the germline V gene (reference sequence). The CDR3 totals 13 residues. V was trimmed by 4 bases and J by 5 bases, leaving 12 bases between them.

The chain carries TRBV29-1 and TRBJ2-1; 13 nucleotides match TRBD2. This CDR3 region has 14 residues. The germline gives CDR1 SQVTM, CDR2 ANQGSEA. V lost 6 bases and J lost 4; bases outside the gene matches: 3. CDR3 amino acids: CSVGLAGAYNEQFF. The CDR3 DNA sequence: TGCAGCGTAGGACTAGCGGGGGCGTACAATGAGCAGTTCTTC.

The chain links TRBV13 to TRBJ1-4, with D possibly matching TRBD1 (6 bases). From germline, CDR1 is PRHDT and CDR2 FYEKMQ (reference sequence). The CDR3 contains 14 residues. V lost 4 bases and J 10 bases, leaving 16 bases between the germline ends. Written as DNA, the CDR3 is TGTGCCAGCAGCTCGACAGGTACGAGAGGAAAACTGTTTTTT. Amino acids: CASSSTGTRGKLFF.

This chain connects TRBV6-5 to TRBJ2-7, with 9 bases lining up with TRBD1. CDR1 and CDR2 from the germline V gene are MNHEY and SVGAGI. The CDR3 has 15 residues. V dropped 2 bases and J dropped 2; count of bases not matched to a gene: 4. The CDR3 coding sequence is TGTGCCAGCAGTTACGATTGGGACAGGGCCTACGAGCAGTACTTC. Translation gives CASSYDWDRAYEQYF.

This sequence joins TRBV12-3 or TRBV12-4 and TRBJ1-6, with D unclear. V was clipped by 6 bases and J by 7 bases, with 13 bases between them. The CDR3 consists of 14 residues. The CDR3, as DNA: TGTGCCAGCAGCACCTCGGGGTTGAATTCACCCCTCCACTTT. It codes for CASSTSGLNSPLHF.

This clonotype appeared a few times. This chain joins TRBV19 and TRBJ1-5; D is undetermined. The germline V and J ends were trimmed by 2 bases and 0 bases, with 14 bases remaining between them. Germline CDR1 is LNHDA and CDR2 is SQIVND (reference sequence). This CDR3 is 17 amino acids long. The CDR3 nucleotides are TGTGCCAGTAGTATATCGTCTCGTCCCTATAGCAATCAGCCCCAGCATTTT. This sequence encodes CASSISSRPYSNQPQHF.

This chain joins TRBV19 and TRBJ2-7, with 12 bases lining up with TRBD1. This CDR3 is 14 amino acids long. Looked up from germline, CDR1 is LNHDA and CDR2 is SQIVND (reference sequence). Trimming took 9 bases from V and 3 from J; bases not matched to a gene: 6. CDR3 protein: CASSGTGGSYEQYF. The DNA for the CDR3 is TGTGCCAGCAGTGGGACAGGGGGCAGCTACGAGCAGTACTTC.

V gene TRBV11-3 combines with J gene TRBJ1-5, with D hard to call. From germline, CDR1 is SGHNT and CDR2 YENEEA. The V end was cut by 3 bases, the J end by 5 bases, with 8 bases between. This CDR3 has 13 residues. Written as DNA, the CDR3 is TGTGCCAGCAGCTTTGGCCGGGATCAGCCCCAGCATTTT. The encoded protein is CASSFGRDQPQHF.

The chain is built from TRBV4-2 and TRBJ2-7; 7 nucleotides line up with TRBD2. V shed 0 bases, J shed 2 bases, and the junction held 7 bases outside the gene matches. Germline CDR1 reads LGHNA; CDR2 reads YNFKEQ. There are 16 residues in the CDR3. The CDR3 region is CASSQEASGLTYEQYF. In DNA form, the CDR3 reads TGTGCCAGCAGCCAAGAAGCTAGCGGATTAACCTACGAGCAGTACTTC.

This sequence joins TRBV20-1 and TRBJ2-3, with 8 bases fitting TRBD2. The trim removed 5 bases at V and 1 base at J, leaving 5 bases unmatched. CDR1 and CDR2 from the germline V gene are DFQATT and SNEGSKA (reference sequence). This CDR3 comprises 14 residues. The CDR3 loop reads CSAPRREGTDTQYF. As DNA, the CDR3 is TGCAGTGCTCCTCGGCGGGAGGGCACAGATACGCAGTATTTT.

V gene TRBV20-1 combines with J gene TRBJ1-4, with a weak D call TRBD1 (5 bases). Germline CDR1 and CDR2: DFQATT and SNEGSKA (reference sequence). The CDR3 has 16 amino acids. The V end lost 0 bases, the J end lost 8 bases, and 19 bases lay between the germline ends. CDR3 residues: CSARDRGQGVKEKLFF. The CDR3 DNA is TGCAGTGCTAGAGATCGCGGGCAGGGAGTAAAGGAAAAACTGTTTTTT.